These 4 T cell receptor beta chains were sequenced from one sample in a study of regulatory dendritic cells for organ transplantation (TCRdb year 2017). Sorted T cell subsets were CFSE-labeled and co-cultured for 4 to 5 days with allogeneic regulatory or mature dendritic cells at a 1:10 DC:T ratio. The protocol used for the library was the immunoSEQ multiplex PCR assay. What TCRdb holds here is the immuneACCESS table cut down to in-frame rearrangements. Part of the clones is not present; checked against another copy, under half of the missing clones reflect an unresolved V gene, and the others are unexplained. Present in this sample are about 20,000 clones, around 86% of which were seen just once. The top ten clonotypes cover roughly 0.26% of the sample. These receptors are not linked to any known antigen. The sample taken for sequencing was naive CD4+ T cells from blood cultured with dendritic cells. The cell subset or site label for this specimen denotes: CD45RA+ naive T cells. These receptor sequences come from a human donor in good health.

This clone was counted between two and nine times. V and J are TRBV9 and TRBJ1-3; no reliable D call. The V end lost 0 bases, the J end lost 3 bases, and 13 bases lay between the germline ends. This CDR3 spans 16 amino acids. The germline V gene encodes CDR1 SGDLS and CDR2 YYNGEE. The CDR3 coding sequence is TGTGCCAGCAGCGTAGCTCTTAGCACCGGTGGAAACACCATATATTTT. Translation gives CASSVALSTGGNTIYF.

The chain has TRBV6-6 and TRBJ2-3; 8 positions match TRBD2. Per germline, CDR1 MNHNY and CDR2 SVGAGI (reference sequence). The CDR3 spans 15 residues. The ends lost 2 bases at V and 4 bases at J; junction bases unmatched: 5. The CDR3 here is CASSYGAGVADTQYF. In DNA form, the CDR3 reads TGTGCCAGCAGTTACGGAGCGGGGGTGGCAGATACGCAGTATTTT.

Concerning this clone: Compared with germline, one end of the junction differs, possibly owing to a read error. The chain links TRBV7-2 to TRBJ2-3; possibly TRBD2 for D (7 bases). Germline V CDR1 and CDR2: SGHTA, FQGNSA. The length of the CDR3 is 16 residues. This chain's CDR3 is CASSLAPLGGADTQYF. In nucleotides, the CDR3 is TGTGCCAGCAGCCTAGCCCCACTAGGGGGGGCAGATACGCAGTATTTT.

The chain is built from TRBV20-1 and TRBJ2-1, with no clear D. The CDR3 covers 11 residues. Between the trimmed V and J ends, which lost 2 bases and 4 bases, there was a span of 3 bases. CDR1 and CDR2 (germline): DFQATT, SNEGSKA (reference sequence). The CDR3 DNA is TGCAGTGCTAGACTGTACAATGAGCAGTTCTTC. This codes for CSARLYNEQFF.